This record looks at one T cell receptor beta chain sequence and its context. V lost 5 bases and J 0 bases, leaving 14 bases between the germline ends. In germline, CDR1 is MDHEN, CDR2 SYDVKM. CDR3 size: 15 residues. These data come from a study of blood T cell repertoires in COVID-19. Generated by immunoSEQ multiplex PCR, the TCRdb table keeps only in-frame clones and is missing some. The sample contains about 250,000 clones, around 84% of which appear only once. The chain is built from TRBV28 and TRBJ2-7, with D perhaps TRBD2 (5 bases). This clonotype originated in a man aged 40-49 years who had recovered from COVID-19. The sequencing sample was made of PBMCs or T cells enriched from blood (not recorded which). The CDR3 reads CASSPNGVSSYEQYF. The CDR3 region has the DNA TGTGCCAGCAGTCCCAACGGGGTCAGCTCCTACGAGCAGTACTTC.